These 27 T cell receptor beta chains came from one sample sequenced in a study of blood T cell repertoires in COVID-19 (dated by TCRdb to 2019 to 2021). Library prep was done by the immunoSEQ multiplex PCR assay. The table was pulled from immuneACCESS by TCRdb, which kept in-frame rearrangements only. Such tables lose some clones; where checked, under half of the loss comes from unresolved V genes, and the rest has no known cause. The sample table records a few hundred thousand clones; roughly 80% of these occur just once. In total, the top ten clones hold roughly 10% of the sample. Source material: peripheral blood. These receptors came from a woman aged 80 or over with acute or convalescent COVID-19.

In this sample, this clone turned up many times. The J gene is TRBJ1-2, the V gene TRBV6-5; 9 bases align to TRBD1. The CDR3 loop spans 13 amino acids. The V gene end was trimmed by 6 bases and the J gene end by 8 bases; junction bases not matched to a gene: 7. Germline values: CDR1 MNHEY, CDR2 SVGAGI. CDR3 loop: CASRRGTGRGYTF. DNA for the CDR3: TGTGCCAGCAGAAGAGGGACAGGGAGAGGCTACACCTTC.

The chain combines TRBV10-1 with TRBJ2-5, with a possible D match to TRBD2 (7 bases). CDR3 length equals 15 residues. Between the trimmed V and J ends, which lost 2 bases and 4 bases, there was a span of 14 bases. Germline values: CDR1 WNHNN, CDR2 SYGVQD (reference sequence). CDR3 residues: CASSEKRGAAETQYF. The CDR3 DNA reads TGCGCCAGCAGTGAGAAACGGGGGGCCGCAGAGACCCAGTACTTC.

The J gene is TRBJ2-1, the V gene TRBV27; possibly TRBD1 for D (5 bases). The CDR3 loop spans 15 amino acids. CDR1 MNHEY and CDR2 SMNVEV come from the germline V gene (reference sequence). V shed 3 bases and J shed 0 bases, with 9 bases lying between them. The CDR3 spells CASSFGAGSYNEQFF. The CDR3, as DNA: TGTGCCAGCAGTTTTGGGGCAGGCTCCTACAATGAGCAGTTCTTC.

The chain recombines TRBV11-2 with TRBJ2-2; 10 nucleotides agree with TRBD2. CDR1 SGHAT and CDR2 FQNNGV come from the germline V gene. There are 15 residues in the CDR3. V was clipped by 6 bases and J by 2 bases; unmatched bases: 3. CDR3 protein: CASSPLAGNTGELFF. DNA for the CDR3: TGTGCCAGCAGTCCACTAGCGGGAAACACCGGGGAGCTGTTTTTT.

Comments on this clone: This CDR3 is also generated by other DNA sequences in the sample. The chain carries TRBV7-8 and TRBJ2-3, with 8 bases that match TRBD1. In germline, CDR1 is SGHVS, CDR2 FQNEAQ. Trimming cost V 1 base and J 6 bases; bases outside gene matches: 9. This CDR3 has 16 residues. CDR3 nucleotide sequence: TGTGCCAGCAGCTTAGTGTCAGGGGGCGCCGGGGATACGCAGTATTTT. Encoded protein: CASSLVSGGAGDTQYF.

J is TRBJ2-2 and V is TRBV2; 8 bases are a match to TRBD1. The V gene's germline CDR1 is SNHLY and CDR2 FYNNEI. The CDR3 covers 15 residues. The V gene end was trimmed by 6 bases and the J gene end by 4 bases; junction bases not matched to a gene: 7. The CDR3 loop reads CASRGTGGLTGELFF. The CDR3 nucleotides read TGTGCCAGCAGGGGAACAGGGGGACTCACCGGGGAGCTGTTTTTT.

The chain joins TRBV28 to TRBJ2-7, with 7 bases identical to TRBD2. The CDR3 loop spans 13 amino acids. J lost 3 bases, V lost 8 bases, and 7 bases had no gene match. The germline CDR1 and CDR2 sequences are MDHEN and SYDVKM. As DNA, the CDR3 is TGTGCCAGCGGCAGGACTAGATTCTACGAGCAGTACTTC. It encodes CASGRTRFYEQYF.

This clone was counted a single time. CDR3 residues: CASSPSPGEAYGYTF. CDR3 DNA: TGCGCCAGCAGCCCCTCCCCCGGGGAGGCCTATGGCTACACCTTC. This chain joins TRBV5-1 and TRBJ1-2; D uncertain. Trimming removed 4 bases at V and 4 bases at J, with 17 bases between. Germline V CDR1 and CDR2: SGHRS, YFSETQ. The CDR3 totals 15 residues.

V usage is TRBV5-6 and J usage is TRBJ1-2; TRBD1 is a possible D gene (5 bases). The CDR3 is made up of 15 amino acids. Germline V gives CDR1 SGHDT, CDR2 YYEEEE. V shed 0 bases and J shed 1 base, with 10 bases lying between them. The CDR3 DNA reads as TGTGCCAGCAGCTTGGGCGGGGCCCTTAACTATGGCTACACCTTC. Amino acid sequence: CASSLGGALNYGYTF.

The CDR3 protein is CASTPDRENTEAFF. The CDR3 DNA reads as TGTGCCAGCACCCCGGACAGGGAAAACACTGAAGCTTTCTTT. The genes are TRBV18 and TRBJ1-1; TRBD1 matches 8 bases. V was pared by 8 bases and J by 2 bases, with 7 bases of the junction left unmatched. From germline, CDR1 is KGHSH and CDR2 LQKENI. The CDR3 has 14 residues.

The chain joins TRBV10-3 to TRBJ2-7; D possibly corresponds to TRBD2 (6 bases). Trimming cost V 0 bases and J 2 bases, with 14 bases left between them. This CDR3 spans 16 amino acids. In germline, CDR1 is ENHRY, CDR2 SYGVKD. The CDR3, as DNA: TGTGCCATCAGTGAGTCCCTAGCGATCCTTACCTACGAGCAGTACTTC. Encoded protein: CAISESLAILTYEQYF.

The chain combines TRBV30 with TRBJ1-3; TRBD1 agrees at 7 bases. Germline lookup yields CDR1 GTSNPN and CDR2 SVGIG (reference sequence). With 0 bases clipped from V and 9 bases from J, the junction kept 8 bases outside the gene matches. CDR3 length: 14 amino acids. In DNA, the CDR3 is TGTGCCTGGAGTGTAACAGGGGTGGTCACCACCATATATTTT. It translates to CAWSVTGVVTTIYF.

This chain links TRBV4-2 with TRBJ2-3, with 8 bases lining up with TRBD1. The junction had 5 bases not matched to a gene; V was cut back by 1 base and J by 5 bases. Per the germline V gene, CDR1 is LGHNA and CDR2 is YNFKEQ. This CDR3 contains 15 residues. The CDR3 DNA sequence: TGTGCCAGCAGCCAAGGCTCGGACAGGGAAGATACGCAGTATTTT. This codes for CASSQGSDREDTQYF.

This chain uses TRBV11-1 with TRBJ2-7; 9 nucleotides agree with TRBD2. Germline V CDR1 and CDR2: SGHAT, FQDESV (reference sequence). V was pared by 5 bases and J by 4 bases, with 9 bases of the junction left unmatched. This CDR3 has 15 residues. This chain's CDR3 is CASSLGLAGRYEQYF. CDR3 bases: TGTGCCAGCAGCCTCGGGCTAGCGGGGCGGTACGAGCAGTACTTC.

The V gene is TRBV18, the J gene TRBJ1-3; D might be TRBD1 (6 bases). With 3 bases removed from V and 0 bases from J, the gap between germline ends came to 15 bases. CDR1 and CDR2 from the germline V gene are KGHSH and LQKENI. This CDR3 is built from 17 residues. The CDR3 loop reads CASSPNTQGSSGNTIYF. The DNA of the CDR3 is TGTGCCAGCTCACCTAACACCCAGGGGAGCTCTGGAAACACCATATATTTT.

J is TRBJ2-4 and V is TRBV6-2 or TRBV6-3; no clear D gene. The ends were cut back, 1 base at V and 6 bases at J, with 7 bases in the middle. CDR1 and CDR2 from the germline V gene are MNHEY and SVGEGT. The length of the CDR3 is 13 residues. In DNA, the CDR3 is TGTGCCAGCAGTTACTTCTATGGAAACATTCAGTACTTC. The encoded protein is CASSYFYGNIQYF.

This chain links TRBV14 with TRBJ1-1; 9 nucleotides line up with TRBD1. The CDR3 loop spans 15 amino acids. J was trimmed by 5 bases and V by 4 bases; bases with no gene match: 8. Germline loops: CDR1 SGHDN, CDR2 FVKESK. CDR3 sequence (DNA): TGTGCCAGCAGCCGGACAGGGGTCCGAGGTACTGAAGCTTTCTTT. This encodes CASSRTGVRGTEAFF.

The rearrangement uses TRBV7-2 and TRBJ2-7; D ambiguous. From germline, CDR1 is SGHTA and CDR2 FQGNSA. Between the trimmed V and J ends, which lost 0 bases and 1 base, there was a span of 16 bases. The length of the CDR3 is 17 residues. The CDR3 nucleotides are TGTGCCAGCAGCTTAGCTTCTTGGTCAGACAAGTCCTACGAGCAGTACTTC. This codes for CASSLASWSDKSYEQYF.

The rearrangement links TRBV19 to TRBJ2-1; tentatively, D is TRBD1 (6 bases). CDR3 length: 14 residues. V lost 1 base and J 6 bases, leaving 10 bases between the germline ends. Looked up from germline, CDR1 is LNHDA and CDR2 is SQIVND (reference sequence). The CDR3 nucleotides read TGTGCCAGTAGTATAGTAGCAGGGGCCAATGAGCAGTTCTTC. Translated: CASSIVAGANEQFF.

J is TRBJ2-7 and V is TRBV7-2; 12 nucleotides line up with TRBD2. With V trimmed by 6 bases and J by 3 bases, 0 bases remained unmatched. Per germline, CDR1 SGHTA and CDR2 FQGNSA. The CDR3 consists of 13 residues. The CDR3 loop reads CASRTSGGYEQYF. In nucleotides, the CDR3 is TGTGCCAGCAGGACTAGCGGGGGCTACGAGCAGTACTTC.

This rearrangement joins TRBV6-5 to TRBJ2-5; D gene unclear. Trimming cost V 5 bases and J 5 bases, with 6 bases left between them. Germline V CDR1 and CDR2: MNHEY, SVGAGI. This CDR3 contains 11 residues. The chain's CDR3 is CASSPGETQYF. Here the CDR3 DNA reads TGTGCCAGCAGTCCCGGGGAGACCCAGTACTTC.

The gene calls are TRBV11-1 and TRBJ1-4, with TRBD1 matching 8 bases. Germline values: CDR1 SGHAT, CDR2 FQDESV (reference sequence). The CDR3 sequence is 16 residues long. The V and J ends lost 5 bases and 8 bases, in that order; junction bases with no gene match: 13. The CDR3 sequence: CASSAETGVYGEKLFF. The CDR3 region has the DNA TGTGCCAGCAGCGCCGAGACAGGGGTCTATGGAGAAAAACTGTTTTTT.

The V call is TRBV7-9, the J call TRBJ2-7, with 12 bases that match TRBD1. Germline loops: CDR1 SEHNR, CDR2 FQNEAQ (reference sequence). The CDR3 runs to 17 residues. The junction had 10 bases not matched to a gene; V was cut back by 2 bases and J by 5 bases. CDR3: CASSLRGPGQGAHEQYF. For the CDR3, the DNA is TGTGCCAGCAGCTTAAGGGGACCGGGACAGGGGGCCCACGAGCAGTACTTC.

J is TRBJ1-3 and V is TRBV16; D gene uncertain. Germline V lookup: CDR1 KGHSY, CDR2 FQNENV. This CDR3 has 14 residues. Trimming shortened V by 0 bases and J by 4 bases, and 7 bases separated the two germline ends. The CDR3 nucleotides read TGTGCCAGCAGCCAATCGGGCGGGGGAAACACCATATATTTT. Translation gives CASSQSGGGNTIYF.

The chain uses TRBV11-2 and TRBJ1-1; D gene uncertain. Germline V gene lookup returns CDR1 SGHAT and CDR2 FQNNGV. Trimming cost V 1 base and J 1 base, with 16 bases left between them. The CDR3 contains 17 residues. The CDR3 here is CASSLGAARPQNTEAFF. CDR3 sequence (DNA): TGTGCCAGCAGCTTAGGGGCAGCCAGACCTCAGAACACTGAAGCTTTCTTT.

The chain links TRBV2 to TRBJ1-5; TRBD1 is a possible D gene (6 bases). The CDR3 covers 16 residues. V was cut by 6 bases and J by 0 bases, with 15 bases left in between. From germline, CDR1 is SNHLY and CDR2 FYNNEI. Written as DNA, the CDR3 is TGTGCCAGCAGGTCAACAGGGATATATAGCAATCAGCCCCAGCATTTT. Translation gives CASRSTGIYSNQPQHF.

CDR3 sequence (DNA): TGTGCCAGTACCCCGCGGACAGGGTTCTTGTCACCCCTCCACTTT. It translates to CASTPRTGFLSPLHF. The rearrangement joins TRBV19 to TRBJ1-6, with TRBD1 matching 8 bases. Germline loops: CDR1 LNHDA, CDR2 SQIVND (reference sequence). The CDR3 is made up of 15 amino acids. V trimming: 7 bases; J trimming: 10 bases; junction bases outside the gene matches: 12.